This TCR beta chain was captured by sequencing in a study of beta chain features in type 1 diabetes. Points from the study as a whole: Whether HLA type influences TCRB rearrangement remained unresolved here.

All of the isolated RNA was reverse transcribed, so expressed TCRB transcripts were sequenced. Assay used: immunoSEQ multiplex PCR; TCRdb lists only in-frame clones, some missing. The sample contains more than 30,000 clones, roughly 67% of which appear only once. A word on this clone: Its antigen is unknown.

This clonotype was obtained from a woman in her 30s in good health. The sequencing sample was made of Tregs from blood.

The CDR3 nucleotides are TGTGCCAGCAGCTCACGACAGGGAGATGGCTACACCTTC. Amino acid sequence: CASSSRQGDGYTF. The chain combines TRBV7-3 with TRBJ1-2, with TRBD1 identical over 7 bases. CDR1 and CDR2 from the germline V gene are SGHTA and FQGTGA. CDR3 size: 13 residues. J was trimmed by 6 bases and V by 4 bases; bases with no gene match: 5. Full variable domain (outside the CDR3, taken from reference TRBV7-3 and TRBJ1-2): GAGVSQTPSNKVTEKGKYVELRCDPISGHTALYWYRQSLGQGPEFLIYFQGTGAADDSGLPNDRFFAVRPEGSVSTLKIQRTERGDSAVYLCASSSRQGDGYTFGSGTRLTVV.